Given below is one T cell receptor (beta chain) in context. Which antigen it targets is not known. No base quality information exists; no much larger clone differs at one position. A distance of 9 bases separates the germline ends of V and J, which lose 4 bases and 2 bases respectively. CDR1 and CDR2 were assigned from the germline V gene (reference sequence) as LGHDT and YNNKEL. From cysteine to phenylalanine, the CDR3 is 13 amino acids long. Kept here is only the CDR3 DNA, which spans 39 bases and is read in frame from base 1. Whole blood was collected in K2EDTA tubes by collaborating institutions according to the institutions' own protocols. For TCRbeta analysis, collaborator samples were shipped as frozen whole blood, as isolated PBMCs, or as DNA extracted from either sample type. This sample is part of a study of blood T cell repertoires in COVID-19 (dated by TCRdb to the early 2020s). Context from the whole study: The collaborator samples originated in the United States, Italy and Spain and spanned the acute and convalescent phases of COVID-19. Samples came from the ongoing ImmuneRACE study (first 160 participants) plus 1,254 subjects from 6 global collaborators. The sample metadata nearly always contained a de-identified subject ID, COVID-19 status, age in years and sex. Where available, HLA class I and class II types were obtained from metadata supplied by the sample provider rather than from assay-based typing. The material from the prospective study consisted of cDNA or gDNA derived from T cells, B-cell-depleted T cells, or PBMCs. The repertoires were released in a freely available public database intended as a resource for research on the immune response to SARS-CoV-2. Subjects who had been exposed to COVID-19, were actively infected with it, or had recovered from it provided the deeply sampled blood TCRbeta repertoires that made up the dataset.

TCRbeta CDR3 regions were amplified from genomic DNA using the immunoSEQ Assay, a bias-controlled multiplex PCR. The authors' analysis ran thus. Nucleated cell counts per sample were estimated from amplification of reference gene primers within the assay. To quantify the absolute abundance of each unique TCRbeta CDR3 rearrangement, sequence reads were collapsed and filtered. For each sample, productive Simpson clonality was calculated as the square root of Simpson's diversity index over productive rearrangements. Held by TCRdb, this immuneACCESS table contains in-frame sequences only and omits some clones. Under half of the omission traces to an unresolved V gene where checked; the cause of the rest is unknown. That table furnishes V, J and clone size, whereas the DNA furnished D and trimming. The sample yields about 100,000 clones; approximately 86% were counted once. The top ten constitute about an eighth of the sample.

What the work shows at the level of the full study, not this receptor alone: How much clinical and demographic metadata was included differed by source and by participant, and the metadata was provided uncurated.

The sequenced sample consisted of peripheral blood. This receptor was obtained from a man aged 50 to 60 with active or convalescent COVID-19. Recombination connected TRBV3-1 (or the pseudogene TRBV3-2) to TRBJ2-7; the D gene is possibly TRBD1, with 5 bases matching. In nucleotide form, the sequence is TGTGCCAGCAGCCCTGGACATACCTACGAGCAGTACTTC. Its coded protein is CASSPGHTYEQYF.